The 17 T cell receptor beta chains below all came from one sample that was sequenced in a study of cytomegalovirus exposure and HLA in healthy donors. PCR was performed using 60 Vbeta and 13 Jbeta primers. Some clones are missing from TCRdb's copy, which holds only in-frame ones; the method was immunoSEQ multiplex PCR. The sample consists of 90,000 to 150,000 clones, around 79% of them appearing once. The sequencing input was PBMCs. Receptors originate from a woman aged 25 to 45 in good health and CMV-seropositive.

V is TRBV5-1 and J is TRBJ2-6; D remains ambiguous. V lost 1 base and J 0 bases, leaving 8 bases between the germline ends. The CDR3 runs to 16 residues. Per the germline V gene, CDR1 is SGHRS and CDR2 is YFSETQ. In DNA, the CDR3 is TGCGCCAGCAGCTTGTGGGCCAGCTCTGGGGCCAACGTCCTGACTTTC. Protein: CASSLWASSGANVLTF. The variable domain in full, with the rest retrieved from reference TRBV5-1 and TRBJ2-6, is KAGVTQTPRYLIKTRGQQVTLSCSPISGHRSVSWYQQTPGQGLQFLFEYFSETQRNKGNFPGRFSGRQFSNSRSEMNVSTLELGDSALYLCASSLWASSGANVLTFGAGSRLTVL.

The chain links TRBV7-8 to TRBJ2-5; perhaps TRBD1 as D (6 bases). The ends were cut back, 8 bases at V and 2 bases at J, with 9 bases in the middle. CDR1 SGHVS and CDR2 FQNEAQ come from the germline V gene. The CDR3 has 12 amino acids. For the CDR3, the DNA is TGTGCCAGCGGGGACACTCAAGAGACCCAGTACTTC. Protein: CASGDTQETQYF.

The rearrangement uses TRBV5-1 and TRBJ1-3; D is perhaps TRBD1 (6 bases). V was trimmed by 0 bases and J by 0 bases, leaving 7 bases between them. Germline CDR1 reads SGHRS; CDR2 reads YFSETQ. The CDR3 runs to 15 residues. CDR3 nucleotides: TGCGCCAGCAGCTTGGGGGACAACTCTGGAAACACCATATATTTT. This translates into CASSLGDNSGNTIYF.

J is TRBJ2-1 and V is TRBV5-1, with D possibly matching TRBD1 (6 bases). Germline-derived CDR1 and CDR2 are SGHRS and YFSETQ. Trimming pared 1 base from V and 2 bases from J, leaving 7 bases between. The CDR3 has 14 amino acids. In DNA, the CDR3 is TGCGCCAGCAGCTTGCAGGGGCCCTACAATGAGCAGTTCTTC. It is translated as CASSLQGPYNEQFF.

This clone occurred a few times. This chain links TRBV19 with TRBJ1-6; tentatively, D is TRBD1 (5 bases). The CDR3 runs to 14 residues. CDR1 is LNHDA, CDR2 SQIVND, per germline (reference sequence). Trimming left V 5 bases short and J 7 bases short, with 12 bases between. This chain's CDR3 is CASSPINRNSPLHF. The CDR3 coding sequence is TGTGCCAGTAGTCCAATCAACAGGAATTCACCCCTCCACTTT.

This clone was picked up a small number of times. The chain uses TRBV25-1 and TRBJ1-1; possible D gene TRBD1, 5 bases. V was clipped by 4 bases and J by 5 bases, with 17 bases between them. Per the germline V gene, CDR1 is MGHDK and CDR2 is SYGVNS. There are 15 residues in the CDR3. The DNA for the CDR3 is TGTGCCAGCAGTGTCCAAGGGGCGCGGAGTACTGAAGCTTTCTTT. Translating gives CASSVQGARSTEAFF.

J is TRBJ2-1 and V is TRBV13; 7 bases fit TRBD2. This CDR3 contains 16 residues. Trimming took 2 bases from V and 2 from J; bases not matched to a gene: 6. The V gene's germline CDR1 is PRHDT and CDR2 FYEKMQ (reference sequence). The CDR3 is CASSLRLAETYNEQFF. The CDR3 region has the DNA TGTGCCAGCAGCTTACGGCTAGCGGAGACCTACAATGAGCAGTTCTTC.

The chain employs TRBV9 and TRBJ2-5; possible D gene TRBD1, 6 bases. Trimming shortened V by 3 bases and J by 5 bases, and 14 bases separated the two germline ends. There are 14 residues in the CDR3. Germline V lookup: CDR1 SGDLS, CDR2 YYNGEE. The CDR3 loop is CASSGGQTWETQYF. CDR3 nucleotides: TGTGCCAGCAGCGGGGGACAAACTTGGGAGACCCAGTACTTC.

The chain carries TRBV6-1 and TRBJ1-2, with D maybe TRBD1 (5 bases). Between the trimmed V and J ends, which lost 1 base and 2 bases, there was a span of 8 bases. Germline V gives CDR1 MNHNS, CDR2 SASEGT. The CDR3 is made up of 14 amino acids. The CDR3 region has the DNA TGTGCCAGCAGTGAAGACGCAGGGAACTATGGCTACACCTTC. Its translation is CASSEDAGNYGYTF.

Note on this clone: One end of the junction is discordant with germline, which a read error may explain. V is TRBV7-9 and J is TRBJ2-7, with a weak D call TRBD1 (6 bases). The CDR3 is 15 residues long. CDR1 SEHNR and CDR2 FQNEAQ come from the germline V gene (reference sequence). The CDR3 nucleotides read TGTTCCAGCAGCTTAGGCAGGGGCCCCATTGAACAGCAGTACTTC. Its protein product is CSSSLGRGPIEQQYF. Full variable domain (remainder filled in from reference TRBV7-9 and TRBJ2-7): DTGVSQNPRHKITKRGQNVTFRCDPISEHNRLYWYRQTLGQGPEFLTYFQNEAQLEKSRLLSDRFSAERPKGSFSTLEIQRTEQGDSAMYLCSSSLGRGPIEQQYFGPGTRLTVT.

This chain joins TRBV27 and TRBJ2-1, with D possibly matching TRBD1 (6 bases). CDR1 and CDR2 (germline): MNHEY, SMNVEV (reference sequence). Trimming removed 4 bases at V and 3 bases at J, with 10 bases between. This CDR3 contains 14 residues. The CDR3 sequence: CASSSQGSYNEQFF. In DNA form, the CDR3 reads TGTGCCAGCAGTTCTCAGGGGAGCTACAATGAGCAGTTCTTC.

This clone was observed once. This rearrangement joins TRBV28 to TRBJ1-6; D not resolved. CDR3 size: 13 residues. V dropped 5 bases and J dropped 8 bases, with 10 bases sitting between them. CDR1 is MDHEN, CDR2 SYDVKM, per germline. The CDR3 region is CASSSHGDSPLHF. DNA for the CDR3: TGTGCCAGCAGTAGCCACGGGGATTCACCCCTCCACTTT.

CDR3 DNA sequence: TGTGCCAGCAGTTACTCTGTGGCAGGCCTACATTCACCCCTCCACTTT. Translation gives CASSYSVAGLHSPLHF. The chain employs TRBV6-5 and TRBJ1-6; no definite D call. The CDR3 totals 16 residues. Trimming took 0 bases from V and 8 from J, leaving 14 bases between them. The germline V gene has CDR1 MNHEY and CDR2 SVGAGI.

V gene TRBV7-6 combines with J gene TRBJ2-5; 7 bases line up with TRBD2. Looked up from germline, CDR1 is SGHVS and CDR2 is FNYEAQ. This CDR3 spans 16 amino acids. The ends lost 6 bases at V and 9 bases at J; junction bases unmatched: 19. CDR3 in amino acids: CASSPSRGSSSGAQYF. In DNA, the CDR3 is TGTGCCAGCAGTCCCTCGCGGGGGAGTTCGAGCGGGGCCCAGTACTTC.

The chain couples TRBV5-1 to TRBJ2-1; 16 bases match TRBD2. The J segment lost 8 bases and the V segment lost 3 bases, leaving 2 bases of the junction unmatched. This CDR3 region has 15 residues. The germline V gene has CDR1 SGHRS and CDR2 YFSETQ. The CDR3, as DNA: TGCGCCAGCAGCTCCGGGACTAGCGGGGGGGATGAGCAGTTCTTC. Translated: CASSSGTSGGDEQFF.

This clone showed up just a few times. The genes are TRBV7-2 and TRBJ1-6, with D tentatively TRBD1 (5 bases). Germline lookup yields CDR1 SGHTA and CDR2 FQGNSA. The ends were cut back, 1 base at V and 4 bases at J, with 14 bases in the middle. There are 17 residues in the CDR3. The CDR3 DNA reads as TGTGCCAGCAGCTTAGTTGCAGGGTTGGGGTATAATTCACCCCTCCACTTT. Protein product: CASSLVAGLGYNSPLHF. Complete variable domain (other parts from reference TRBV7-2 and TRBJ1-6): GAGVSQSPSNKVTEKGKDVELRCDPISGHTALYWYRQSLGQGLEFLIYFQGNSAPDKSGLPSDRFSAERTGGSVSTLTIQRTQQEDSAVYLCASSLVAGLGYNSPLHFGNGTRLTVT.

This chain uses TRBV28 with TRBJ1-6; no definite D call. Germline V gene sequence: CDR1 MDHEN, CDR2 SYDVKM. The CDR3 totals 14 residues. The V end lost 5 bases, the J end lost 7 bases, and 12 bases lay between the germline ends. The CDR3: CASSIPNLNSPLHF. CDR3 nucleotides: TGTGCCAGCAGTATCCCCAATCTAAATTCACCCCTCCACTTT.